Below are 29 T cell receptor beta chains sequenced from a single sample in a study of shared clonotypes between healthy human individuals. TCRdb keeps only in-frame clones here, not all; method: immunoSEQ multiplex PCR. This table holds more than 1,200,000 clones, approximately 98.5% found once. The sequenced sample consisted of naive CD4+ T cells sorted from blood. Subset of the sample: CD45RA+ positively selected. The receptors originated from a man aged 25-45 years in good health.

The V and J genes are TRBV30 and TRBJ2-7; D call uncertain. Germline lookup yields CDR1 GTSNPN and CDR2 SVGIG (reference sequence). V dropped 0 bases and J dropped 5 bases, with 11 bases sitting between them. The CDR3 spans 13 residues. The CDR3 region is CAWSVRTRNEQYF. The CDR3, as DNA: TGTGCCTGGAGTGTGCGCACTCGCAACGAGCAGTACTTC.

A note on this clone: The sample has other DNA sequences that encode this CDR3 too. The rearrangement links TRBV7-9 to TRBJ2-2; no definite D call. Germline V CDR1 and CDR2: SEHNR, FQNEAQ (reference sequence). The CDR3 is 13 residues long. Trimming shortened V by 5 bases and J by 0 bases, and 4 bases separated the two germline ends. The CDR3 nucleotides are TGTGCCAGCAGCCCTTCGAACACCGGGGAGCTGTTTTTT. Protein product: CASSPSNTGELFF.

The chain uses TRBV10-2 and TRBJ2-4; D unclear. The V end was cut by 4 bases, the J end by 6 bases, with 7 bases between. The CDR3 length is 12 residues. Germline CDR1 reads WSHSY; CDR2 reads SAAADI. CDR3 amino acids: CASSGRRNIQYF. For the CDR3, the DNA is TGCGCCAGCAGTGGACGGAGAAACATTCAGTACTTC.

The genes are TRBV27 and TRBJ1-5; tentative D call: TRBD1 (6 bases). The ends were cut back, 6 bases at V and 7 bases at J, with 16 bases in the middle. Germline V lookup: CDR1 MNHEY, CDR2 SMNVEV (reference sequence). There are 14 residues in the CDR3. CDR3 nucleotide sequence: TGTGCCAGCAGCGAGGGGGGGGTGGCCCAGCCCCAGCATTTT. Translating it yields CASSEGGVAQPQHF.

This sequence joins TRBV10-3 and TRBJ2-7; 7 nucleotides match TRBD2. The CDR3 contains 15 residues. In germline, CDR1 is ENHRY, CDR2 SYGVKD. The ends lost 0 bases at V and 2 bases at J; junction bases unmatched: 4. CDR3 in DNA: TGTGCCATCAGTGAGTCGCTAGCGGTCACCTACGAGCAGTACTTC. The encoded protein is CAISESLAVTYEQYF.

This rearrangement joins TRBV5-1 to TRBJ2-7; tentatively, D is TRBD2 (6 bases). Germline V gene sequence: CDR1 SGHRS, CDR2 YFSETQ. V dropped 2 bases and J dropped 2 bases, with 17 bases sitting between them. The CDR3 is 16 amino acids. The CDR3 DNA follows: TGCGCCAGCAGCTTTAGTAGCGGAGAAGTCACCTACGAGCAGTACTTC. This gives the protein CASSFSSGEVTYEQYF.

The V call is TRBV7-2, the J call TRBJ1-2, with 9 nucleotides matching TRBD1. The junction had 13 bases not matched to a gene; V was cut back by 0 bases and J by 5 bases. Germline CDR1 SGHTA, CDR2 FQGNSA. The CDR3 is 18 amino acids. This CDR3 reads CASSLALTGGKIWYGYTF. The CDR3 DNA reads as TGTGCCAGCAGCTTAGCTCTGACAGGGGGGAAGATCTGGTATGGCTACACCTTC.

The CDR3 sequence: CASSLLRVLNNEQFF. CDR3 in DNA: TGCGCCAGCAGCTTGTTACGGGTTCTTAACAATGAGCAGTTCTTC. This rearrangement joins TRBV5-1 to TRBJ2-1; D is uncertain. V lost 1 base and J lost 5, with 13 bases in between. CDR3 length: 15 residues. Per the germline V gene, CDR1 is SGHRS and CDR2 is YFSETQ.

V is TRBV6-6 and J is TRBJ1-1; D is undetermined. Germline values: CDR1 MNHNY, CDR2 SVGAGI (reference sequence). This CDR3 has 14 amino acids. The V end lost 2 bases, the J end lost 4 bases, and 11 bases lay between the germline ends. The CDR3 is CASSYRRGGTEAFF. The CDR3 region has the DNA TGTGCCAGCAGTTACCGCCGCGGAGGCACTGAAGCTTTCTTT.

This clone was seen only once. The chain is built from TRBV5-1 and TRBJ2-1; D uncertain. V was trimmed by 2 bases and J by 5 bases, leaving 14 bases between them. Looked up from germline, CDR1 is SGHRS and CDR2 is YFSETQ. This CDR3 has 15 residues. CDR3 sequence reads: CASSFIARVNNEQFF. The CDR3 nucleotides read TGCGCCAGCAGCTTTATTGCCCGGGTTAACAATGAGCAGTTCTTC.

The chain couples TRBV5-1 to TRBJ2-3; 9 bases agree with TRBD2. Germline CDR1 SGHRS, CDR2 YFSETQ. V gave up 3 bases and J gave up 2 bases; unmatched junction bases: 7. The CDR3 has 16 residues. CDR3 loop: CASSSLTSGLTDTQYF. The CDR3 DNA sequence: TGCGCCAGCAGCTCGTTGACTAGCGGACTCACAGATACGCAGTATTTT. Full variable domain (rest looked up from reference TRBV5-1 and TRBJ2-3): KAGVTQTPRYLIKTRGQQVTLSCSPISGHRSVSWYQQTPGQGLQFLFEYFSETQRNKGNFPGRFSGRQFSNSRSEMNVSTLELGDSALYLCASSSLTSGLTDTQYFGPGTRLTVL.

V and J are TRBV14 and TRBJ2-7; D call uncertain. This CDR3 comprises 19 residues. The germline gives CDR1 SGHDN, CDR2 FVKESK. V lost 3 bases, J lost 0 bases, and 24 bases lay in between. The DNA for the CDR3 is TGTGCCAGCAGCCAGTGGTCTCCCTTAAGGGCAGGCAGCTCCTACGAGCAGTACTTC. The encoded protein is CASSQWSPLRAGSSYEQYF.

The CDR3 protein is CASSATGPPYEQYF. CDR3 nucleotides: TGTGCCAGCAGCGCAACAGGGCCCCCCTACGAGCAGTACTTC. The chain combines TRBV11-2 with TRBJ2-7; D is perhaps TRBD1 (6 bases). Germline CDR1 SGHAT, CDR2 FQNNGV. Trimming cost V 5 bases and J 2 bases, with 13 bases left between them. This CDR3 has 14 amino acids.

This clone was picked up one time. This chain uses TRBV28 with TRBJ2-7; 8 bases align to TRBD1. This CDR3 has 15 residues. Germline CDR1 reads MDHEN; CDR2 reads SYDVKM. V lost 6 bases to trimming and J lost 2 bases; unmatched junction nucleotides: 9. The CDR3 nucleotides read TGTGCCAGCAGCCGCGGGACAGGTTCCCCCTACGAGCAGTACTTC. It is translated as CASSRGTGSPYEQYF.

The V and J genes are TRBV5-5 and TRBJ2-1; D is uncertain. Trimming removed 5 bases from V and 10 bases from J, with 19 bases in between. This CDR3 spans 14 amino acids. Germline V gene data show CDR1 as SGHKS and CDR2 as YYEKEE (reference sequence). This chain's CDR3 is CASSPDTYITEQFF. The CDR3 region has the DNA TGTGCCAGCAGTCCTGATACTTATATTACGGAGCAGTTCTTC. Together with reference TRBV5-5 and TRBJ2-1, the CDR3 gives the full variable domain: DAGVTQSPTHLIKTRGQQVTLRCSPISGHKSVSWYQQVLGQGPQFIFQYYEKEERGRGNFPDRFSARQFPNYSSELNVNALLLGDSALYLCASSPDTYITEQFFGPGTRLTVL.

The rearrangement links TRBV5-1 to TRBJ2-6; D ambiguous. The CDR3 loop spans 16 amino acids. Germline lookup yields CDR1 SGHRS and CDR2 YFSETQ. V was clipped by 0 bases and J by 4 bases, with 11 bases between them. The CDR3 region is CASSLGPGTGANVLTF. In nucleotides, the CDR3 is TGCGCCAGCAGCTTGGGCCCAGGTACCGGGGCCAACGTCCTGACTTTC.

The rearrangement links TRBV30 to TRBJ2-1, with a tentative D call TRBD1 (5 bases). The V end lost 0 bases, the J end lost 5 bases, and 14 bases lay between the germline ends. CDR3 size: 15 residues. The germline V gene has CDR1 GTSNPN and CDR2 SVGIG (reference sequence). This CDR3 is CAWSVLRAVNNEQFF. The CDR3 nucleotides read TGTGCCTGGAGTGTACTCAGGGCTGTCAACAATGAGCAGTTCTTC.

V gene TRBV29-1 combines with J gene TRBJ2-7; 7 nucleotides line up with TRBD1. In germline, CDR1 is SQVTM, CDR2 ANQGSEA. Trimming took 4 bases from V and 3 from J; bases not matched to a gene: 3. The CDR3 covers 12 residues. The chain's CDR3 is CSVGRQGYEQYF. The CDR3 DNA sequence: TGCAGCGTTGGACGACAGGGCTACGAGCAGTACTTC.

CDR3 bases: TGTGCCAGCAGCTCATCTAGCGCAGATACGCAGTATTTT. The encoded protein is CASSSSSADTQYF. The rearrangement links TRBV5-4 to TRBJ2-3; maybe TRBD2 (6 bases). V shed 3 bases and J shed 4 bases, with 9 bases lying between them. Germline CDR1 and CDR2: SGHNT and YYREEE (reference sequence). The CDR3 loop spans 13 amino acids.

This rearrangement joins TRBV30 to TRBJ1-1; a weak D match, TRBD1 (5 bases). The CDR3 runs 19 residues. V was trimmed by 2 bases and J by 2 bases, leaving 27 bases between them. CDR1 is GTSNPN, CDR2 SVGIG, per germline (reference sequence). In nucleotides, the CDR3 is TGTGCCTGGAGTCACGCAGTCAGGGCGACCTATTTTATAAACACTGAAGCTTTCTTT. Translating gives CAWSHAVRATYFINTEAFF.

The V and J genes are TRBV7-8 and TRBJ2-1; 7 nucleotides agree with TRBD2. The CDR3 covers 16 residues. CDR1 SGHVS and CDR2 FQNEAQ come from the germline V gene. V lost 5 bases and J lost 3; bases outside the gene matches: 10. CDR3 loop: CASSPGGTGGYNEQFF. CDR3 DNA sequence: TGTGCCAGCAGCCCCGGGGGGACTGGAGGCTACAATGAGCAGTTCTTC.

CDR3 bases: TGCGCCAGCAGCTTGGCGGGAGGGCGCCCAGATACGCAGTATTTT. This codes for CASSLAGGRPDTQYF. This chain links TRBV5-1 with TRBJ2-3; 8 nucleotides agree with TRBD2. The CDR3 extends over 15 amino acids. Germline-derived CDR1 and CDR2 are SGHRS and YFSETQ. Trimming cost V 0 bases and J 4 bases; bases outside gene matches: 4.

The V gene is TRBV7-2, the J gene TRBJ2-7, with a tentative D call TRBD2 (6 bases). Germline V gene lookup returns CDR1 SGHTA and CDR2 FQGNSA. The CDR3 has 16 residues. V was shortened by 3 bases and J by 5 bases, with 20 bases between the two germline ends. The CDR3 DNA follows: TGTGCCAGCAGCTTCGCTGCGGCAGGGAGGACACACGAGCAGTACTTC. Its translation: CASSFAAAGRTHEQYF.

This chain joins TRBV4-2 and TRBJ2-7; the match to TRBD2 covers 7 bases. Germline trimming cut 0 bases from V and 2 bases from J; bases unmatched to any gene: 4. This CDR3 is 15 amino acids long. Germline assignment: CDR1 LGHNA and CDR2 YNFKEQ. The CDR3 DNA is TGTGCCAGCAGCCAAGAAGGGACTACCCCCTACGAGCAGTACTTC. The encoded protein is CASSQEGTTPYEQYF.

The rearrangement uses TRBV28 and TRBJ1-5; D is ambiguous. V lost 2 bases, J lost 4 bases, and 9 bases lay in between. Germline V gives CDR1 MDHEN, CDR2 SYDVKM. There are 14 residues in the CDR3. The DNA of the CDR3 is TGTGCCAGCAGTTTAGTGCAGCCTAATCAGCCCCAGCATTTT. Encoded protein: CASSLVQPNQPQHF.

The V gene is TRBV18, the J gene TRBJ1-2; D is unresolved. The germline V gene has CDR1 KGHSH and CDR2 LQKENI. V was pared by 3 bases and J by 6 bases, with 11 bases between. This CDR3 region has 13 residues. As DNA, the CDR3 is TGTGCCAGCTCACCCCGAATTTACGATGGCTACACCTTC. It is translated as CASSPRIYDGYTF.

V is TRBV27 and J is TRBJ2-5; D tentatively reads TRBD1 or TRBD2 (5 bases each). This CDR3 spans 16 amino acids. Trimming removed 1 base at V and 10 bases at J, with 22 bases between. CDR1 is MNHEY and CDR2 is SMNVEV in the germline V gene (reference sequence). In nucleotides, the CDR3 is TGTGCCAGCAGTTTATTTGGGGACCGCCGGGGATTTGTCCAGTACTTC. Its protein is CASSLFGDRRGFVQYF.

This clone was seen a single time. The chain links TRBV6-5 to TRBJ2-2; TRBD1 matches 7 bases. Unmatched junction bases numbered 2, after V lost 4 bases and J lost 3 bases. Germline CDR1 is MNHEY and CDR2 is SVGAGI. This CDR3 has 14 residues. For the CDR3, the DNA is TGTGCCAGCAGTTGGGGACAGCACACCGGGGAGCTGTTTTTT. Translating it yields CASSWGQHTGELFF.

The rearrangement joins TRBV5-4 to TRBJ2-3; 7 nucleotides line up with TRBD2. Germline assignment: CDR1 SGHNT and CDR2 YYREEE (reference sequence). This CDR3 comprises 14 residues. Germline trimming cut 0 bases from V and 5 bases from J; bases unmatched to any gene: 3. CDR3 coding DNA: TGTGCCAGCAGCTTGGCGGCTAGCGGAGATACGCAGTATTTT. Residues: CASSLAASGDTQYF. Full variable domain (remainder filled in from reference TRBV5-4 and TRBJ2-3): ETGVTQSPTHLIKTRGQQVTLRCSSQSGHNTVSWYQQALGQGPQFIFQYYREEENGRGNFPPRFSGLQFPNYSSELNVNALELDDSALYLCASSLAASGDTQYFGPGTRLTVL.